This passage covers 2 T cell receptor beta chains from one sample sequenced in a study of brain T cells in children with intractable seizures. Method: immunoSEQ multiplex PCR; TCRdb's copy keeps in-frame clones and lacks some. Of 62,000 or so clones in the sample, about 96% are singletons; the top ten hold more than 0.3%. This specimen was peripheral blood, taken at surgery. Source of these receptors: a boy under two years old with focal cortical dysplasia and intractable seizures.

V is TRBV15 and J is TRBJ1-1; 7 nucleotides line up with TRBD1. V lost 1 base and J lost 3; bases outside the gene matches: 11. CDR3 length: 17 residues. Per germline, CDR1 LNHNV and CDR2 YYDKDF (reference sequence). Here the CDR3 reads CATSRVFMRDRDTEAFF. CDR3 sequence (DNA): TGTGCCACCAGCAGAGTGTTTATGCGGGACAGAGACACTGAAGCTTTCTTT.

V usage is TRBV19 and J usage is TRBJ1-3; D perhaps matches TRBD1 (6 bases). The V gene's germline CDR1 is LNHDA and CDR2 SQIVND (reference sequence). The germline V and J ends were trimmed by 5 bases and 4 bases, with 9 bases remaining between them. The CDR3 sequence is 13 residues long. The CDR3 sequence is CASSRGGGNTIYF. Written as DNA, the CDR3 is TGTGCCAGTAGTCGAGGGGGAGGAAACACCATATATTTT. Full variable domain (missing parts from reference TRBV19 and TRBJ1-3): DGGITQSPKYLFRKEGQNVTLSCEQNLNHDAMYWYRQDPGQGLRLIYYSQIVNDFQKGDIAEGYSVSREKKESFPLTVTSAQKNPTAFYLCASSRGGGNTIYFGEGSWLTVV.